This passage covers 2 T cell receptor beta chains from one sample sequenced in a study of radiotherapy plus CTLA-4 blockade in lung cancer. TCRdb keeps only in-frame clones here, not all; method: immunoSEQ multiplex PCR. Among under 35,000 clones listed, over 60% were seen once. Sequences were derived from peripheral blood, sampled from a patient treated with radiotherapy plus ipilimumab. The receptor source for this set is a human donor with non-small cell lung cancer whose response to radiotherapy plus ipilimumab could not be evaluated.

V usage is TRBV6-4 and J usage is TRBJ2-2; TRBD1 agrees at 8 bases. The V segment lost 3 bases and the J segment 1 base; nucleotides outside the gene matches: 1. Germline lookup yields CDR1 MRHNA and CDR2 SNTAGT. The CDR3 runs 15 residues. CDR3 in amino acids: CASSDGTGNTGELFF. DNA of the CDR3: TGTGCCAGCAGTGATGGGACAGGGAACACCGGGGAGCTGTTTTTT.

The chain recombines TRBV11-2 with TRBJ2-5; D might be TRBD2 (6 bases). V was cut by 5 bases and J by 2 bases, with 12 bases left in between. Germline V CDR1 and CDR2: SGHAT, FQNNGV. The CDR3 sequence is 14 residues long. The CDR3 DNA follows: TGTGCCAGCAGCCAAATTCGGGGGCAAGAGACCCAGTACTTC. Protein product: CASSQIRGQETQYF.